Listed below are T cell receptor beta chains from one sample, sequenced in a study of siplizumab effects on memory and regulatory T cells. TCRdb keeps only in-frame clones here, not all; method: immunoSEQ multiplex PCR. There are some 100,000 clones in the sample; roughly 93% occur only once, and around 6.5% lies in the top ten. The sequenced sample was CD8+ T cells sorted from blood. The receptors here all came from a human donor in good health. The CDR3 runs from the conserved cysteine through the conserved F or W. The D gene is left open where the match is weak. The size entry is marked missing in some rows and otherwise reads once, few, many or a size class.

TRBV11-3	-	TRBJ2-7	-	CASSLDWYEQYF	TGTGCCAGCAGCTTAGATTGGTACGAGCAGTACTTC
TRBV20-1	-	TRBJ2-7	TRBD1	CSAPWTGEQYF	TGCAGTGCTCCCTGGACAGGCGAGCAGTACTTC
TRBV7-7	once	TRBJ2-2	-	CASSPEVQAGELFF	TGTGCTAGCAGCCCTGAGGTCCAGGCCGGGGAGCTGTTTTTT
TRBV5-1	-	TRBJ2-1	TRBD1	CASSSGTGGAYNEQFF	TGCGCCAGCAGCTCAGGGACAGGGGGCGCGTACAATGAGCAGTTCTTC
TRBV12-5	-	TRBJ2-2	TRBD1	CASGLVFGTGGADTGELFF	TGTGCTAGTGGTTTGGTATTCGGGACAGGGGGCGCGGACACCGGGGAGCTGTTTTTT
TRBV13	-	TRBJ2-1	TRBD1	CASLVAAGGDEQFF	TGTGCCAGTCTCGTAGCGGCAGGGGGCGATGAGCAGTTCTTC
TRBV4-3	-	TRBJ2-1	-	CASSQDYSVYNEQFF	TGCGCCAGCAGCCAGGACTATAGCGTATACAATGAGCAGTTCTTC
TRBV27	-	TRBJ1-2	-	CASRSLQDSEHYGYTF	TGTGCCAGTCGATCTTTACAGGACAGCGAGCACTATGGCTACACCTTC
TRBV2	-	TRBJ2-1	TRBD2	CASSDPTSGVYNEQFF	TGTGCCAGCAGCGACCCGACTAGCGGAGTATACAATGAGCAGTTCTTC
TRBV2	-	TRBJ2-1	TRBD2	CASIGREGPSNEQFF	TGTGCCAGCATAGGTCGGGAGGGCCCAAGCAATGAGCAGTTCTTC
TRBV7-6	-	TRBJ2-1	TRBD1	CASSLPGQPYNEQFF	TGTGCCAGCAGCTTGCCGGGACAGCCCTACAATGAGCAGTTCTTC
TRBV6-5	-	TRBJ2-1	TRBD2	CASSYLGGGSYNEQFF	TGTGCCAGCAGTTACCTTGGGGGAGGGTCCTACAATGAGCAGTTCTTC
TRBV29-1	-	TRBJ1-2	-	CSVAHSTNYGYTF	TGCAGCGTTGCGCACAGTACTAACTATGGCTACACCTTC
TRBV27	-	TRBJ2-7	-	CASSYGVSYEQYF	TGTGCCAGCAGTTATGGGGTCTCCTACGAGCAGTACTTC
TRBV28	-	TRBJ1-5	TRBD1	CASSFRQGSQPQHF	TGTGCCAGCAGCTTCCGACAGGGCAGTCAGCCCCAGCATTTT
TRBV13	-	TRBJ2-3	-	CASRAAGHRSTDTQYF	TGTGCCAGCAGGGCGGCAGGACACCGAAGCACAGATACGCAGTATTTT